This T cell receptor beta chain is from a study of control samples from healthy donors and cancer patients (dated by TCRdb to about 2020). The germline V gene (reference sequence) sets CDR1 to SEHNR and CDR2 to FQNEAQ. The CDR3 goes from the cysteine to the phenylalanine over 15 residues. Only CDR3 DNA remains: 45 bases, in frame from the first base. The junction shows trimming of 1 base on V and 3 bases on J, and the gene matches do not reach 2 bases of it. Library construction relied on the immunoSEQ multiplex PCR assay. The table comes from immuneACCESS by way of TCRdb, which keeps in-frame sequences with V and J called. Part of the clones is missing from these tables; in studies checked, under half for an unresolved V gene and the rest for unknown reasons. The sample table records roughly 88,000 clones; around four fifths of these occur just once. The top ten constitute roughly a fifth of the sample.

Notes on this clone: Its target antigen remains unknown. The record has no base qualities; no much larger clone is one base away.

The sequence was collected from a man younger than 40 in good health. This chain joins TRBV7-9 to TRBJ1-4, and TRBD1 matches 7 of the central bases. Sequencing input: blood. The sequenced DNA: TGTGCCAGCAGCTTAGGGCAGGGGGCTAATGAAAAACTGTTTTTT. The resulting protein is CASSLGQGANEKLFF.